Sequencing of this T cell receptor (beta chain) was carried out in a study of radiotherapy plus CTLA-4 blockade in lung cancer (dated by TCRdb to 2016 to 2019). About the investigation overall: Objective responses were observed in about a sixth of enrolled patients, and disease control was achieved in approximately 29%. Study-wide findings and limitations: TCR clones derived from tumors expanded in peripheral blood after treatment with radiotherapy and ipilimumab. The strongest predictors of response were reported to be early dynamic shifts in blood T cell clones along with a rise in serum interferon-beta following radiation.

The CDR3 sequence holds 14 residues, the cysteine and phenylalanine included. The entry retains the CDR3 DNA only, 42 bases that are in frame from base 1. Based on the germline V gene, the CDR1 and CDR2 sequences are SGHAT and FQNNGV. V lost 5 bases and J lost 5 bases; the stretch between them is 15 bases long. The study evaluated CTLA-4 blockade (ipilimumab) given together with focal radiation therapy in patients who had chemo-refractory metastatic non-small-cell lung cancer. Libraries were made using the immunoSEQ multiplex PCR assay. Held by TCRdb, this immuneACCESS table contains in-frame sequences only and omits some clones. Under half of the omission traces to an unresolved V gene where checked; the cause of the rest is unknown. The sample data list about 90,000 clones, and under 85% of these were observed just once. The biggest ten clones account for roughly 15% of the sample. Comment on this clone: Which antigen it targets is not known. No quality values exist for individual bases; no much larger clone is one base distant.

This receptor was taken from a human donor with non-small cell lung cancer that progressed on radiotherapy plus ipilimumab. This sequence uses TRBV11-2 and TRBJ1-1; no D gene call is confident. The sequences come from peripheral blood, collected from a patient treated with radiotherapy plus ipilimumab. The base sequence is TGTGCCAGCAGCCCCCGCCAGGAGCGGACTGAAGCTTTCTTT. It translates to CASSPRQERTEAFF.